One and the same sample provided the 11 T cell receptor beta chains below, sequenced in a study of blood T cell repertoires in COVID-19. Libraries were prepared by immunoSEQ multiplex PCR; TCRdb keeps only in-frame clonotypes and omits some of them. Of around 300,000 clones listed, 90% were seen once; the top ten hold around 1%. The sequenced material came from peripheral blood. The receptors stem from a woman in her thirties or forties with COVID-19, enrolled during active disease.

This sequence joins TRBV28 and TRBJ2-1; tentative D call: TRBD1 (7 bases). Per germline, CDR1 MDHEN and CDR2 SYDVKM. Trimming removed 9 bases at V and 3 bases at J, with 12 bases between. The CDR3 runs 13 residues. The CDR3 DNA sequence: TGTGCCAGTCGACAGGGAGGCTACAATGAGCAGTTCTTC. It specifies CASRQGGYNEQFF.

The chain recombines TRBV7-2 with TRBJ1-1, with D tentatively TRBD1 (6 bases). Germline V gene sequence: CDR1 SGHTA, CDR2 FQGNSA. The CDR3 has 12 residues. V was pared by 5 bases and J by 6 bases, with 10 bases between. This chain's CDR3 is CASSPRQAEAFF. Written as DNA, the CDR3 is TGTGCCAGCAGCCCTAGACAGGCTGAAGCTTTCTTT.

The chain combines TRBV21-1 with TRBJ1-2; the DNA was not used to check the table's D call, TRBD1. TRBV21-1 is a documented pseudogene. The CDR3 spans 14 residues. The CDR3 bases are TGTGCCAGCAGCATGTCGCCAGGGGGATGTGGCTACACCTTC. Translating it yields CASSMSPGGCGYTF.

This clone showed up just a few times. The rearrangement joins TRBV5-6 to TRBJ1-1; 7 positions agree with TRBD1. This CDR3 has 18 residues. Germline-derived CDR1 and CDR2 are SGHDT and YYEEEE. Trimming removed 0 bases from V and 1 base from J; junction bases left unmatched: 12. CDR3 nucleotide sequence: TGTGCCAGCAGCTTGGTACCCTACCAGGGGGGAAGGAACACTGAAGCTTTCTTT. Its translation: CASSLVPYQGGRNTEAFF. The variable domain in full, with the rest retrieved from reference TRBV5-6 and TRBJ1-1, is DAGVTQSPTHLIKTRGQQVTLRCSPKSGHDTVSWYQQALGQGPQFIFQYYEEEERQRGNFPDRFSGHQFPNYSSELNVNALLLGDSALYLCASSLVPYQGGRNTEAFFGQGTRLTVV.

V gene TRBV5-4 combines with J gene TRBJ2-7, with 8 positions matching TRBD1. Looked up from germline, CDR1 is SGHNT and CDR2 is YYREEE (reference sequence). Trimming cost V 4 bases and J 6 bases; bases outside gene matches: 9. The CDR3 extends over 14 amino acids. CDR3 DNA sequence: TGTGCCAGCAGCCTCGACAGGGGATCTCTCGAGCAGTACTTC. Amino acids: CASSLDRGSLEQYF.

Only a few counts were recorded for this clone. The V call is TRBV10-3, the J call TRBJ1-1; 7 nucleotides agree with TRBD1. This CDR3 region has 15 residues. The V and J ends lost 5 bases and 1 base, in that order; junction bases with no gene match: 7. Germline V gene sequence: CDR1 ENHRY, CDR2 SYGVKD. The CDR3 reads CAISNGQGGNTEAFF. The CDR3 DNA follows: TGTGCCATCAGTAACGGGCAGGGGGGGAACACTGAAGCTTTCTTT.

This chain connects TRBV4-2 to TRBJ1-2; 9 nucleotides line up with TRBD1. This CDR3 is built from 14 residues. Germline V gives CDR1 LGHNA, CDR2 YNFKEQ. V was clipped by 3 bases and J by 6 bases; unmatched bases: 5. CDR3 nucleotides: TGTGCCAGCAGCCACCGGACAGGGGAGCATGGCTACACCTTC. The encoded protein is CASSHRTGEHGYTF.

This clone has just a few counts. The CDR3 reads CASSDNRGWYGYTF. CDR3 bases: TGTGCCAGCAGTGATAATAGGGGGTGGTATGGCTACACCTTC. V usage is TRBV2 and J usage is TRBJ1-2, with D tentatively TRBD1 (6 bases). The length of the CDR3 is 14 residues. CDR1 and CDR2 (germline): SNHLY, FYNNEI. The V end lost 3 bases, the J end lost 5 bases, and 13 bases lay between the germline ends. The full variable domain, rest sourced from reference TRBV2 and TRBJ1-2, is EPEVTQTPSHQVTQMGQEVILRCVPISNHLYFYWYRQILGQKVEFLVSFYNNEISEKSEIFDDQFSVERPDGSNFTLKIRSTKLEDSAMYFCASSDNRGWYGYTFGSGTRLTVV.

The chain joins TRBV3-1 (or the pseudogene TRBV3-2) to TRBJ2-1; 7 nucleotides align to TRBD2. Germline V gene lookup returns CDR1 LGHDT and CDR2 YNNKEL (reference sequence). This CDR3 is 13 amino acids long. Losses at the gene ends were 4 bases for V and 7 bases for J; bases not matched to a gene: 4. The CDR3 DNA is TGTGCCAGCAGCCTTTCGGGGGGTAATGAGCAGTTCTTC. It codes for CASSLSGGNEQFF.

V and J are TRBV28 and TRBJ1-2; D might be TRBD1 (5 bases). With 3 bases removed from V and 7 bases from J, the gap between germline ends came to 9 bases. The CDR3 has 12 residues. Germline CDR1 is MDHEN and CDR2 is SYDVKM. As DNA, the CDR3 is TGTGCCAGCAGTTTGACAGACTCTGGCTACACCTTC. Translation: CASSLTDSGYTF.

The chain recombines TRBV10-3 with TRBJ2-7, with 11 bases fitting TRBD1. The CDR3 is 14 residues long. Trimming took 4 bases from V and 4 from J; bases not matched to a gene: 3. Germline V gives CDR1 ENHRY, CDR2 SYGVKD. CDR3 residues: CAISARDRGYEQYF. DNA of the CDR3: TGTGCCATCAGTGCCCGGGACAGGGGGTACGAGCAGTACTTC.